This T cell receptor (beta chain) was recorded in a study of T cells in Graves' hyperthyroidism and ophthalmopathy. Study results and caveats: With a median lead of approximately six months before onset, the model predicted ophthalmopathy.

Amplification targeted TCR beta CDR3 regions from RNA transcripts. In the first-round RT-PCR of the TCR CDR3, the HTBI primer set was used. MiXCR, run by TCRdb on the multiplex PCR reads, gives a single entry per CDR3 protein. Of around 300,000 distinct CDR3 sequences in the sample, about 13% were seen once. The CDR3 loop spans 14 amino acids. Between the trimmed V and J ends, which lost 3 bases and 2 bases, there was a span of 11 bases. This clonotype was seen ten or more times. What it recognizes is unknown. The chain carries TRBV12-3 or TRBV12-4 and TRBJ2-7; a possible D gene is TRBD1 (6 bases). The sequenced sample was blood. The sequence was collected from a woman in her thirties or forties with Graves' ophthalmopathy. CDR3: CASSFRTDAYEQYF. For the CDR3, the DNA is TGTGCCAGCAGTTTTCGGACAGATGCCTACGAGCAGTACTTC.